The rows below give T cell receptor beta chains drawn from one sample of a study of OX40 agonist ivuxolimab in advanced cancers. Clones were read by immunoSEQ multiplex PCR, and TCRdb kept only the in-frame ones, dropping some. The sample carries under 20,000 clones, roughly 88% recorded once. The specimen was CD4+ or CD8+ T cells sorted from blood, collected in a trial of the OX40 agonist ivuxolimab. The receptors come from an adult with an advanced solid tumor such as melanoma, head and neck, liver or kidney cancer. Both conserved end residues are part of each CDR3. D genes are given only for firm matches. Part of the rows lack a size; the others show once, few, many or a class for expanded clones.

v_gene: TRBV11-1; d_gene: TRBD1; abundance: -; j_gene: TRBJ1-3; CDR3aa: CASSIGTGVSGNTIYF; CDR3nt: TGTGCCAGCAGCATCGGGACAGGGGTATCAGGAAACACCATATATTTT
v_gene: TRBV13; d_gene: -; abundance: -; j_gene: TRBJ1-2; CDR3aa: CASSLIGTATNYGYTF; CDR3nt: TGTGCCAGCAGCTTAATTGGGACGGCCACTAACTATGGCTACACCTTC
v_gene: TRBV5-6; d_gene: -; abundance: -; j_gene: TRBJ2-7; CDR3aa: CASSLGQRTYEQYF; CDR3nt: TGTGCCAGCAGCTTGGGACAGCGGACCTACGAGCAGTACTTC
v_gene: TRBV19; d_gene: -; abundance: once; j_gene: TRBJ2-1; CDR3aa: CASSIVARISYNEQFF; CDR3nt: TGTGCCAGTAGTATAGTTGCCAGAATATCCTACAATGAGCAGTTCTTC
v_gene: TRBV6-5; d_gene: -; abundance: -; j_gene: TRBJ1-6; CDR3aa: CASSRRGSYNSPLHF; CDR3nt: TGTGCCAGCAGCAGACGGGGCTCCTATAATTCACCCCTCCACTTT
v_gene: TRBV6-1; d_gene: -; abundance: -; j_gene: TRBJ1-1; CDR3aa: CASISWDTEAFF; CDR3nt: TGTGCCAGCATAAGCTGGGACACTGAAGCTTTCTTT
v_gene: TRBV5-6; d_gene: -; abundance: -; j_gene: TRBJ1-3; CDR3aa: CASRGSGNTIYF; CDR3nt: TGTGCCAGCAGGGGCTCTGGAAACACCATATATTTT
v_gene: TRBV6-6; d_gene: -; abundance: -; j_gene: TRBJ1-4; CDR3aa: CASSLDRINEKLFF; CDR3nt: TGTGCCAGCAGTCTTGACAGGATTAATGAAAAACTGTTTTTT
v_gene: TRBV5-1; d_gene: -; abundance: -; j_gene: TRBJ1-2; CDR3aa: CASSFNLQGLQGYTF; CDR3nt: TGCGCCAGCAGCTTTAACCTACAGGGACTACAGGGCTACACCTTC
v_gene: TRBV6-5; d_gene: -; abundance: -; j_gene: TRBJ2-7; CDR3aa: CASSPGPRSQEQYF; CDR3nt: TGTGCCAGCAGCCCGGGACCCCGTAGTCAGGAGCAGTACTTC
v_gene: TRBV11-2; d_gene: -; abundance: -; j_gene: TRBJ1-2; CDR3aa: CASSLDLSGYTF; CDR3nt: TGTGCCAGCAGCTTAGATCTGAGTGGCTACACCTTC
v_gene: TRBV19; d_gene: TRBD1; abundance: -; j_gene: TRBJ1-2; CDR3aa: CASIVYPGTGEGYTF; CDR3nt: TGTGCCAGTATCGTTTACCCCGGGACAGGGGAAGGCTACACCTTC
v_gene: TRBV15; d_gene: TRBD2; abundance: -; j_gene: TRBJ2-1; CDR3aa: CAIRPGGYNEQFF; CDR3nt: TGTGCCATCCGTCCGGGAGGGTACAATGAGCAGTTCTTC
v_gene: TRBV30; d_gene: -; abundance: few; j_gene: TRBJ1-1; CDR3aa: CAWARGNTEAFF; CDR3nt: TGTGCCTGGGCCAGGGGAAACACTGAAGCTTTCTTT
v_gene: TRBV11-2; d_gene: -; abundance: -; j_gene: TRBJ1-2; CDR3aa: CASSLDTAYGYTF; CDR3nt: TGTGCCAGCAGCTTAGACACAGCCTATGGCTACACCTTC
v_gene: TRBV19; d_gene: TRBD2; abundance: -; j_gene: TRBJ2-1; CDR3aa: CASSNTLGGNEQFF; CDR3nt: TGTGCCAGTAGTAATACTTTGGGAGGGAATGAGCAGTTCTTC
v_gene: TRBV19; d_gene: -; abundance: few; j_gene: TRBJ1-1; CDR3aa: CASSTRDTVNTEAFF; CDR3nt: TGTGCCAGTAGTACTCGGGACACAGTGAACACTGAAGCTTTCTTT
v_gene: TRBV5-5; d_gene: -; abundance: -; j_gene: TRBJ2-7; CDR3aa: CASSPGRDINLPTYWYEQYF; CDR3nt: TGTGCCAGCAGCCCCGGGCGGGACATTAACCTGCCTACCTACTGGTACGAGCAGTACTTC
v_gene: TRBV5-1; d_gene: -; abundance: -; j_gene: TRBJ1-1; CDR3aa: CASSTVEGTEAFF; CDR3nt: TGCGCCAGCAGTACCGTGGAGGGCACTGAAGCTTTCTTT
v_gene: TRBV27; d_gene: -; abundance: -; j_gene: TRBJ2-7; CDR3aa: CASSLRGSYEQYF; CDR3nt: TGTGCCAGCAGTTTAAGGGGATCCTACGAGCAGTACTTC
v_gene: TRBV27; d_gene: -; abundance: -; j_gene: TRBJ1-6; CDR3aa: CASSLFKQGVSPLHF; CDR3nt: TGTGCCAGCAGTTTATTTAAACAGGGAGTTTCACCCCTCCACTTT
v_gene: TRBV7-9; d_gene: TRBD1; abundance: -; j_gene: TRBJ2-7; CDR3aa: CASSLEGTGKFYEQYF; CDR3nt: TGTGCCAGCAGCTTAGAAGGGACAGGAAAGTTCTACGAGCAGTACTTC
v_gene: TRBV10-3; d_gene: -; abundance: once; j_gene: TRBJ1-1; CDR3aa: CAIRETGSLNTEAFF; CDR3nt: TGTGCCATCAGGGAGACAGGTTCGTTGAACACTGAAGCTTTCTTT
v_gene: TRBV13; d_gene: TRBD1; abundance: -; j_gene: TRBJ1-2; CDR3aa: CASSLAPGGGYGYTF; CDR3nt: TGTGCCAGCAGCTTAGCTCCAGGGGGTGGCTATGGCTACACCTTC
v_gene: TRBV29-1; d_gene: -; abundance: once; j_gene: TRBJ2-7; CDR3aa: CSVELGPYEQYF; CDR3nt: TGCAGCGTTGAATTAGGTCCTTACGAGCAGTACTTC
v_gene: TRBV19; d_gene: -; abundance: -; j_gene: TRBJ2-3; CDR3aa: CASSIAGGRADTQYF; CDR3nt: TGTGCCAGTAGTATAGCGGGGGGCCGGGCAGATACGCAGTATTTT
v_gene: TRBV27; d_gene: -; abundance: -; j_gene: TRBJ2-5; CDR3aa: CASSSLWGRETQYF; CDR3nt: TGTGCCAGCAGCTCCCTTTGGGGGCGGGAGACCCAGTACTTC
v_gene: TRBV4-1; d_gene: -; abundance: -; j_gene: TRBJ2-5; CDR3aa: CASSQETGRQETQYF; CDR3nt: TGCGCCAGCAGCCAAGAGACAGGGAGGCAAGAGACCCAGTACTTC
v_gene: TRBV11-2; d_gene: -; abundance: -; j_gene: TRBJ1-6; CDR3aa: CASSQPDSYYNSPLHF; CDR3nt: TGTGCCAGCAGCCAACCGGACAGCTACTATAATTCACCCCTCCACTTT